The 32 T cell receptor beta chains listed next were all sequenced from one sample in a study of metastatic and nonmetastatic thyroid tumors. TCRdb reanalyzed the PCR reads via MiXCR. This table has tens of thousands of clones, 15% to 20% appearing once. All patients reached thyroid surgery having received no treatment beforehand. The sequencing input was blood. These TCRs come from a male donor with papillary thyroid cancer or a benign thyroid nodule (not recorded which). Some clones in this sample may be carry-over from other donors' samples.

This clone was seen a few times. The rearrangement uses TRBV11-1 and TRBJ2-2, with 7 bases lining up with TRBD1. The CDR3 sequence is 18 residues long. Germline loops: CDR1 SGHAT, CDR2 FQDESV (reference sequence). Losses at the gene ends were 0 bases for V and 1 base for J; bases not matched to a gene: 8. The CDR3 nucleotides read TGTGCCAGCAGCTTAGCATCCGGGACAGAATGGAACACCGGGGAGCTGTTTTTT. Translating gives CASSLASGTEWNTGELFF.

The rearrangement links TRBV5-1 to TRBJ1-2; D unresolved. Trimming took off 0 bases at V and 3 bases at J, with 6 bases between the two ends. This CDR3 spans 13 amino acids. CDR1 and CDR2 from the germline V gene are SGHRS and YFSETQ. The CDR3 loop reads CASSLGEDYGYTF. CDR3 nucleotide sequence: TGCGCCAGCAGCTTGGGCGAAGACTATGGCTACACCTTC.

The chain employs TRBV20-1 and TRBJ2-2; TRBD2 matches at 8 bases. CDR1 is DFQATT, CDR2 SNEGSKA, per germline (reference sequence). CDR3 length: 18 residues. With 0 bases clipped from V and 6 bases from J, the junction kept 15 bases outside the gene matches. CDR3 sequence: CSARDRTSGGSNSGELFF. The CDR3 DNA reads TGCAGTGCTAGAGATCGTACTAGCGGCGGGTCCAATTCCGGGGAGCTGTTTTTT.

This clone was seen ten or more times. This chain links TRBV19 with TRBJ1-5; maybe TRBD1 (5 bases). Germline V gene sequence: CDR1 LNHDA, CDR2 SQIVND (reference sequence). The V end lost 6 bases, the J end lost 5 bases, and 20 bases lay between the germline ends. This CDR3 contains 16 residues. The CDR3 loop is CASRGEEGPGYQPQHF. CDR3 DNA: TGTGCCAGTAGGGGTGAGGAGGGACCCGGTTATCAGCCCCAGCATTTT.

This clone was counted ten times or more. This chain connects TRBV11-2 to TRBJ1-5; D call uncertain. The V gene lost 3 bases and the J gene lost 4 bases, with 7 bases spanning the gap. Germline V gene lookup returns CDR1 SGHAT and CDR2 FQNNGV. The CDR3 is made up of 13 amino acids. The CDR3 here is CASSFSSNQPQHF. The DNA of the CDR3 is TGTGCCAGCAGCTTTAGTTCGAATCAGCCCCAGCATTTT.

V usage is TRBV9 and J usage is TRBJ1-1; D perhaps matches TRBD1 (6 bases). The CDR3 sequence is 14 residues long. V gave up 4 bases and J gave up 2 bases, with 12 bases separating them. The V gene's germline CDR1 is SGDLS and CDR2 YYNGEE. In DNA, the CDR3 is TGTGCCAGCAGCTCCTCAGGGGTAAACACTGAAGCTTTCTTT. It specifies CASSSSGVNTEAFF.

This clone was detected only once. Other DNA sequences in this specimen translate into the identical CDR3. The chain employs TRBV5-1 and TRBJ1-3; D not resolved. The germline gives CDR1 SGHRS, CDR2 YFSETQ. V was trimmed by 0 bases and J by 5 bases, leaving 6 bases between them. CDR3 length equals 13 residues. This CDR3 reads CASSLDFRNTIYF. CDR3 in DNA: TGCGCCAGCAGCTTGGATTTCCGAAACACCATATATTTT.

A few counts support this clone. Sequence at one end of the junction differs from germline and may be a read error. The J gene is TRBJ2-7, the V gene TRBV6-1; 7 bases agree with TRBD2. This CDR3 is built from 15 residues. From germline, CDR1 is MNHNS and CDR2 SASEGT. CDR3 loop: CASSEGGTIGYEHYF. CDR3 sequence (DNA): TGTGCCAGCAGTGAGGGAGGGACTATCGGCTACGAGCATTACTTC.

This clone was counted ten times or more. The CDR3 spells CASSQDLAGGGNTIYF. CDR3 sequence (DNA): TGCGCCAGCAGCCAAGATTTGGCAGGGGGTGGAAACACCATATATTTT. The rearrangement links TRBV4-1 to TRBJ1-3; 7 positions match TRBD1. Germline assignment: CDR1 MGHRA and CDR2 YSYEKL. This CDR3 is built from 16 residues. The V and J ends lost 0 bases and 3 bases, in that order; junction bases with no gene match: 5.

This clone was detected only a few times. This chain links TRBV15 with TRBJ1-5; D may be TRBD1 (5 bases). In germline, CDR1 is LNHNV, CDR2 YYDKDF (reference sequence). Trimming removed 5 bases from V and 2 bases from J, with 13 bases in between. The CDR3 has 15 residues. CDR3 loop: CATSWTYGCNQPQHF. CDR3 nucleotides: TGTGCCACCAGCTGGACATACGGGTGCAATCAGCCCCAGCATTTT.

Note on this clone: Possible read error: a much larger clone is one base away. The same CDR3 also results from other DNA sequences found in this sample. The gene calls are TRBV10-3 and TRBJ2-5, with D uncertain. Germline V gene data show CDR1 as ENHRY and CDR2 as SYGVKD. The CDR3 is 13 amino acids. The chain's CDR3 is CAITSDNQETQYF. The CDR3 DNA follows: TGTGCCATCACGTCAGACAACCAGGAGACCCAGTACTTC.

This clone was seen repeatedly, ten times or more. The rearrangement uses TRBV7-8 and TRBJ2-7; D is possibly TRBD1 (6 bases). The CDR3 runs 14 residues. Trimming cost V 6 bases and J 7 bases, with 19 bases left between them. The germline CDR1 and CDR2 sequences are SGHVS and FQNEAQ. The CDR3 loop is CASRRGQPLDEQYF. CDR3 bases: TGTGCCAGCAGACGAGGACAGCCTCTTGATGAGCAGTACTTC.

There are a few counts of this clone. The rearrangement links TRBV6-2 or TRBV6-3 to TRBJ1-2; 10 bases line up with TRBD1. The CDR3 totals 12 residues. Trimming cost V 6 bases and J 12 bases; bases outside gene matches: 7. Germline values: CDR1 MNHEY, CDR2 SVGEGT. The CDR3 sequence: CASSSPGQGNTF. The CDR3 DNA sequence: TGTGCCAGCAGCTCTCCGGGACAGGGGAACACCTTC.

This chain connects TRBV11-2 to TRBJ2-3; 8 bases fit TRBD2. The length of the CDR3 is 16 residues. Germline values: CDR1 SGHAT, CDR2 FQNNGV. V shed 6 bases and J 8 bases; nucleotides not matched to a gene: 16. The CDR3 bases are TGTGCCAGCAGAGGGGGACTAGAGGGAGGGCCCGCTACGCAGTATTTT. This codes for CASRGGLEGGPATQYF.

This clone was counted ten times or more. J is TRBJ1-6 and V is TRBV11-2, with D possibly being TRBD1 (6 bases). V was shortened by 0 bases and J by 10 bases, with 22 bases between the two germline ends. The germline V gene has CDR1 SGHAT and CDR2 FQNNGV. The CDR3 spans 18 residues. The CDR3 loop reads CASSLEVWMGGRVSPLHF. CDR3 in DNA: TGTGCCAGCAGCTTAGAAGTATGGATGGGGGGGCGAGTCTCACCCCTCCACTTT.

This clone was counted at least ten times. The J gene is TRBJ1-4, the V gene TRBV27; no clear D. Germline V gene sequence: CDR1 MNHEY, CDR2 SMNVEV (reference sequence). The CDR3 spans 17 residues. V was trimmed by 6 bases and J by 1 base, leaving 18 bases between them. DNA for the CDR3: TGTGCCAGCAGCTCCGGGTTTGACTTGGGAACTAATGAAAAACTGTTTTTT. This sequence encodes CASSSGFDLGTNEKLFF.

Comment on this clone: A junction boundary mismatches the germline segment, possibly from a read error. The chain joins TRBV2 to TRBJ1-6; 7 bases map to TRBD1. The CDR3 loop spans 16 amino acids. Germline V CDR1 and CDR2: SNHLY, FYNNEI. The CDR3 DNA reads as TGTGCCAGCAGTGAAAGGGACAGCCGAAGTAATTCACCCCTGCACTTT. The encoded protein is CASSERDSRSNSPLHF. Looking up the rest from reference TRBV2 and TRBJ1-6 gives the full variable domain: EPEVTQTPSHQVTQMGQEVILRCVPISNHLYFYWYRQILGQKVEFLVSFYNNEISEKSEIFDDQFSVERPDGSNFTLKIRSTKLEDSAMYFCASSERDSRSNSPLHFGNGTRLTVT.

There are many counts of this clone. The rearrangement links TRBV7-8 to TRBJ1-6; D is ambiguous. The germline V gene has CDR1 SGHVS and CDR2 FQNEAQ. The V end was cut by 2 bases, the J end by 0 bases, with 14 bases between. This CDR3 has 18 amino acids. CDR3 region: CASSLMDPLSSYNSPLHF. The DNA for the CDR3 is TGTGCCAGCAGCTTAATGGACCCCTTGAGCTCCTATAATTCACCCCTCCACTTT. Together with reference TRBV7-8 and TRBJ1-6, the CDR3 gives the full variable domain: GAGVSQSPRYKVAKRGQDVALRCDPISGHVSLFWYQQALGQGPEFLTYFQNEAQLDKSGLPSDRFFAERPEGSVSTLKIQRTQQEDSAVYLCASSLMDPLSSYNSPLHFGNGTRLTVT.

Regarding this clone: One end of the junction fails to match germline, which may point to a read error. The V and J genes are TRBV30 and TRBJ2-7; D remains unclear. The germline V gene has CDR1 GTSNPN and CDR2 SVGIG (reference sequence). The CDR3 loop spans 11 amino acids. CDR3 in DNA: TGTGCCTGTGGTACACCTTACGAGCAGTGCTTC. Translated, it gives CACGTPYEQCF.

This clone was seen ten or more times. The rearrangement links TRBV6-1 to TRBJ2-5; TRBD2 matches at 12 bases. The CDR3 length is 15 residues. Germline CDR1 MNHNS, CDR2 SASEGT. The V and J ends lost 6 bases and 1 base, in that order; junction bases with no gene match: 3. CDR3 nucleotide sequence: TGTGCCAGCAGGACGACTAGCGGGGGCCAAGAGACCCAGTACTTC. Translated, it gives CASRTTSGGQETQYF.

By its share, this clone is medium-sized. The J gene is TRBJ2-7, the V gene TRBV6-1, with TRBD1 matching 9 bases. Germline values: CDR1 MNHNS, CDR2 SASEGT. This CDR3 has 12 amino acids. With 8 bases clipped from V and 6 bases from J, the junction kept 5 bases outside the gene matches. The CDR3 sequence is CASHRGQGEQYF. CDR3 DNA: TGTGCCAGCCACAGGGGGCAAGGCGAGCAGTACTTC.

This clone appeared many times. V usage is TRBV4-3 and J usage is TRBJ1-1; 9 bases match TRBD1. Germline V CDR1 and CDR2: LGHNA, YSLEER. This CDR3 region has 16 residues. The V and J ends lost 3 bases and 7 bases, in that order; junction bases with no gene match: 12. The CDR3 reads CASSHATGTGNGEAFF. DNA for the CDR3: TGCGCCAGCAGCCATGCCACCGGGACAGGGAACGGTGAAGCTTTCTTT.

Concerning this clone itself: A much more abundant neighbour one base away suggests this may be a read error. The chain has TRBV3-1 and TRBJ2-5; no definite D call. Germline V gene lookup returns CDR1 LGHDT and CDR2 YNNKEL (reference sequence). The CDR3 has 10 amino acids. The DNA for the CDR3 is TGTGCCAGCAGCCAAGATACCCAGTACTTC. Encoded protein: CASSQDTQYF.

The sample holds many counts of this clone. V gene TRBV2 combines with J gene TRBJ2-5; 7 bases map to TRBD2. The CDR3 has 15 residues. Per the germline V gene, CDR1 is SNHLY and CDR2 is FYNNEI. Unmatched junction bases numbered 11, after V lost 6 bases and J lost 4 bases. DNA of the CDR3: TGTGCCAGCAGCCCAAGCGGGACTTTGGGAGAGACCCAGTACTTC. As protein: CASSPSGTLGETQYF.

This clone was seen many times. The same CDR3 can be traced to other DNA sequences in this sample. The rearrangement joins TRBV6-5 to TRBJ2-5; D not certain. CDR3 size: 19 residues. Per germline, CDR1 MNHEY and CDR2 SVGAGI. Trimming removed 2 bases at V and 6 bases at J, with 28 bases between. CDR3 amino acids: CASSYVPLSPTRLGKTQYF. In DNA, the CDR3 is TGTGCCAGCAGTTACGTGCCCCTAAGCCCCACAAGGTTGGGAAAGACCCAGTACTTC.

Ten or more counts support this clone. The chain recombines TRBV5-1 with TRBJ2-3; the D is unclear. Germline V CDR1 and CDR2: SGHRS, YFSETQ. The CDR3 extends over 14 amino acids. V was shortened by 0 bases and J by 2 bases, with 7 bases between the two germline ends. This CDR3 is CASSLGRVTDTQYF. The CDR3 coding sequence is TGCGCCAGCAGCTTGGGCAGAGTCACAGATACGCAGTATTTT.

This clone was seen a single time. Sequence at one end of the junction differs from germline and may be a read error. The rearrangement uses TRBV7-6 and TRBJ1-5, with a possible D match to TRBD1 (6 bases). The CDR3 covers 16 residues. Germline V lookup: CDR1 SGHVS, CDR2 FNYEAQ. The DNA for the CDR3 is TGTGCCAGCAGTGATTACCGTGGAAGGGGGAATCAGCCCCAGCATTTC. This sequence encodes CASSDYRGRGNQPQHF.

This clone was seen at least ten times. This chain connects TRBV5-6 to TRBJ2-3, with D uncertain. Germline V gene lookup returns CDR1 SGHDT and CDR2 YYEEEE. V dropped 4 bases and J dropped 0 bases, with 12 bases sitting between them. The CDR3 is made up of 15 amino acids. The CDR3 DNA follows: TGTGCCAGCAGCCAACCTCCGCGGAGCACAGATACGCAGTATTTT. Translation gives CASSQPPRSTDTQYF.

This clone came up many times. The same CDR3 arises from other DNA sequences in this sample as well. This sequence joins TRBV6-2 or TRBV6-3 and TRBJ2-3; 9 positions match TRBD2. The CDR3 length is 19 residues. V was clipped by 5 bases and J by 2 bases; unmatched bases: 17. CDR1 and CDR2 (germline): MNHEY, SVGEGT. This CDR3 is CASSHQAPIAGAATDTQYF. For the CDR3, the DNA is TGTGCCAGCAGTCATCAAGCCCCCATAGCGGGGGCTGCCACAGATACGCAGTATTTT.

This clone occurred many times. J is TRBJ2-5 and V is TRBV4-2; D remains unclear. CDR1 and CDR2 from the germline V gene are LGHNA and YNFKEQ. V was clipped by 0 bases and J by 2 bases, with 13 bases between them. The CDR3 is 16 residues long. The CDR3 spells CASSQEVLGMQETQYF. The CDR3 bases are TGTGCCAGCAGCCAAGAAGTACTGGGGATGCAAGAGACCCAGTACTTC.

This clone was found many times. The rearrangement uses TRBV20-1 and TRBJ1-2; D is uncertain. Trimming cost V 2 bases and J 4 bases, with 14 bases left between them. Per the germline V gene, CDR1 is DFQATT and CDR2 is SNEGSKA (reference sequence). There are 14 residues in the CDR3. CDR3 residues: CSARRTKGIYGYTF. As DNA, the CDR3 is TGCAGTGCTAGACGCACGAAGGGAATCTATGGCTACACCTTC.

This clone was seen ten or more times. The rearrangement uses TRBV5-8 and TRBJ1-2; D remains unclear. CDR1 SGHTS and CDR2 YDEGEE come from the germline V gene. The CDR3 runs to 13 residues. Between the trimmed V and J ends, which lost 1 base and 3 bases, there was a span of 7 bases. This CDR3 reads CASSLPPHYGYTF. DNA for the CDR3: TGTGCCAGCAGCTTGCCCCCCCACTATGGCTACACCTTC.